This T cell receptor (beta chain) was recorded in a study of Ad26.COV2.S vaccination and SARS-CoV-2 variants. The assay was immunoSEQ multiplex PCR, and TCRdb's table has in-frame clones only and misses some. Among roughly 350,000 clones, 75% to 90% were seen once, and the ten largest hold around 10%. Trimming removed 2 bases from V and 5 bases from J, with 15 bases in between. CDR3 length equals 15 residues. Per germline, CDR1 MGHRA and CDR2 YSYEKL. Noted treatment: 19 received Ad26.COV2.S at low or high dose, single or two shots; a few received placebo; per-sample allocation not given. Material that was analyzed had been drawn on day 63 after the first vaccine or placebo injection.

The sample here was peripheral blood, taken in a trial of Ad26.COV2.S vaccine versus placebo. The TCR was taken from a person between 18 and 65 years old who received the Ad26.COV2.S COVID-19 vaccine or a placebo. V gene TRBV4-1 combines with J gene TRBJ2-5; perhaps TRBD1 as D (6 bases). CDR3 loop: CASSQPTQGSETQYF. The CDR3 DNA reads as TGCGCCAGCAGCCAACCGACACAGGGCTCGGAGACCCAGTACTTC.